Below, 20 T cell receptor beta chains from the same sample are listed, as sequenced in a study of human T cells and chemical hapten exposure. The time point: pre-sensitization, week 0. Treatment described: therapeutic diphenylcyclopropenone sensitization with weekly scalp DPC. From the RACE reads, TCRdb called clonotypes with MiXCR, one entry per CDR3 protein. Counted here are about 270,000 distinct CDR3 sequences, approximately 8% occurring once; the ten biggest clones make up 1.2%. The specimen comprised whole blood, sampled in connection with sensitization to the hapten diphenylcyclopropenone (DPC). These receptor sequences come from a man aged 18 to 30 with alopecia areata. Some clones in this sample may be carry-over from other donors' samples.

Worth noting for this clonotype: At one end, the junction sequence differs from germline, possibly due to a read error. The chain has TRBV12-3 or TRBV12-4 and TRBJ2-1; 11 positions match TRBD2. There are 14 residues in the CDR3. CDR3 sequence reads: CASRLAGGPNEQFF. The CDR3, as DNA: TGTGCCAGCAGGTTAGCGGGGGGGCCCAATGAGCAGTTCTTC.

This clonotype has just a few counts. The V and J genes are TRBV3-1 and TRBJ1-1; D perhaps matches TRBD1 (5 bases). The CDR3 spans 17 residues. From germline, CDR1 is LGHDT and CDR2 YNNKEL (reference sequence). V gave up 4 bases and J gave up 4 bases, with 22 bases separating them. The CDR3 region is CASSPYRVSRGGTEAFF. DNA for the CDR3: TGTGCCAGCAGCCCGTATCGTGTTTCGAGGGGAGGCACTGAAGCTTTCTTT.

The chain carries TRBV6-5 and TRBJ1-1, with a tentative D call TRBD1 (5 bases). The CDR3 loop spans 18 amino acids. The V end lost 7 bases, the J end lost 1 base, and 25 bases lay between the germline ends. Germline CDR1 reads MNHEY; CDR2 reads SVGAGI. DNA for the CDR3: TGTGCCAGCAACTTTCACCAGGACTGGGGCATATGGAACACTGAAGCTTTCTTT. Its protein product is CASNFHQDWGIWNTEAFF.

The J gene is TRBJ2-3, the V gene TRBV6-2 or TRBV6-3; 7 nucleotides align to TRBD2. The CDR3 is 15 residues long. V lost 4 bases and J lost 3; bases outside the gene matches: 7. Per the germline V gene, CDR1 is MNHEY and CDR2 is SVGEGT. The CDR3 DNA sequence: TGTGCCAGCAGTTTCCCGGGACTACCTACAGATACGCAGTATTTT. Translation: CASSFPGLPTDTQYF.

This clonotype showed up just a few times. CDR3 sequence reads: CASSLSGQEETQYF. The DNA of the CDR3 is TGCGCCAGCAGCTTGTCAGGACAGGAAGAGACCCAGTACTTC. V gene TRBV5-1 combines with J gene TRBJ2-5; 7 nucleotides align to TRBD1. V lost 1 base, J lost 3 bases, and 3 bases stayed unmatched. Germline V gene sequence: CDR1 SGHRS, CDR2 YFSETQ. CDR3 length: 14 residues.

In this sample, this clonotype turned up many times. The chain links TRBV4-3 to TRBJ1-6; D is uncertain. Trimming shortened V by 0 bases and J by 6 bases, and 12 bases separated the two germline ends. The CDR3 runs to 16 residues. Germline V lookup: CDR1 LGHNA, CDR2 YSLEER. CDR3 loop: CASSQDFQAPNSPLHF. CDR3 nucleotides: TGCGCCAGCAGCCAAGATTTCCAGGCACCTAATTCACCCCTCCACTTT.

The chain couples TRBV29-1 to TRBJ1-4, with D perhaps TRBD1 (5 bases). CDR1 and CDR2 from the germline V gene are SQVTM and ANQGSEA. V lost 2 bases and J lost 0, with 10 bases in between. The CDR3 covers 15 residues. This CDR3 is CSVEFGAATNEKLFF. The CDR3 DNA reads as TGCAGCGTTGAATTCGGGGCAGCAACTAATGAAAAACTGTTTTTT.

V is TRBV10-3 and J is TRBJ2-3, with 7 bases lining up with TRBD1. CDR1 is ENHRY, CDR2 SYGVKD, per germline. The V and J ends lost 6 bases and 1 base, in that order; junction bases with no gene match: 10. This CDR3 has 16 residues. The CDR3 is CAISEKQGLRTDTQYF. The CDR3 nucleotides read TGTGCCATCAGCGAGAAACAGGGGCTGCGCACAGATACGCAGTATTTT.

This clonotype turned up a few times. The chain uses TRBV10-1 and TRBJ2-7; 8 bases match TRBD1. Losses at the gene ends were 2 bases for V and 6 bases for J; bases not matched to a gene: 9. CDR3 length: 15 residues. Germline-derived CDR1 and CDR2 are WNHNN and SYGVQD (reference sequence). The DNA for the CDR3 is TGCGCCAGCAGTGAGCCGGACAGGGCCCGGGGCGAGCAGTACTTC. Amino acid sequence: CASSEPDRARGEQYF.

This clonotype has a handful of counts. CDR3 DNA sequence: TGTGCCAGCAGCTTAGCGGGGGCGCAAGAGACCCAGTACTTC. This translates into CASSLAGAQETQYF. The J gene is TRBJ2-5, the V gene TRBV7-2; possibly TRBD1 for D (6 bases). V lost 0 bases and J 2 bases, leaving 7 bases between the germline ends. The CDR3 spans 14 residues. Looked up from germline, CDR1 is SGHTA and CDR2 is FQGNSA.

The V gene is TRBV11-1, the J gene TRBJ1-6; possible D gene TRBD1, 5 bases. The CDR3 has 16 amino acids. CDR1 is SGHAT and CDR2 is FQDESV in the germline V gene (reference sequence). Trimming took off 3 bases at V and 9 bases at J, with 18 bases between the two ends. CDR3 protein: CASSLSSGQGFSPLHF. CDR3 bases: TGTGCCAGCAGCTTGTCTTCGGGGCAGGGATTTTCACCCCTCCACTTT.

This clonotype was counted between two and nine times. V usage is TRBV20-1 and J usage is TRBJ1-2; unclear D gene. The V and J ends lost 5 bases and 0 bases respectively, with 16 bases between them. Looked up from germline, CDR1 is DFQATT and CDR2 is SNEGSKA (reference sequence). The CDR3 is 15 residues long. This CDR3 is CSAADDAQSNYGYTF. The CDR3 DNA is TGCAGTGCTGCGGATGACGCCCAGTCTAACTATGGCTACACCTTC.

The chain uses TRBV7-9 and TRBJ1-6; a possible D gene is TRBD1 (5 bases). The length of the CDR3 is 17 residues. Between the trimmed V and J ends, which lost 5 bases and 6 bases, there was a span of 20 bases. Germline CDR1 is SEHNR and CDR2 is FQNEAQ (reference sequence). The CDR3 nucleotides are TGTGCCAGCAGCATATTGGGGACTTCCCCGGGTAATTCACCCCTCCACTTT. It specifies CASSILGTSPGNSPLHF.

This clonotype was detected many times. The chain uses TRBV29-1 and TRBJ1-1; the D gene is possibly TRBD1 (6 bases). Trimming left V 5 bases short and J 1 base short, with 14 bases between. The CDR3 has 14 residues. Germline V lookup: CDR1 SQVTM, CDR2 ANQGSEA. The DNA for the CDR3 is TGCAGCGTTCGCGGGGGCCTGGCGAACACTGAAGCTTTCTTT. Residues: CSVRGGLANTEAFF.

The V gene is TRBV6-2 or TRBV6-3, the J gene TRBJ1-2, with D possibly TRBD1 on 5 matching bases. Germline-derived CDR1 and CDR2 are MNHEY and SVGEGT. This CDR3 region has 17 residues. V was shortened by 2 bases and J by 5 bases, with 21 bases between the two germline ends. The CDR3 bases are TGTGCCAGCAGTTACGGGACCGGGACCGCTACTCTTTATGGCTACACCTTC. This gives the protein CASSYGTGTATLYGYTF.

On this clonotype: Relative to the germline gene, one junction end is altered; a read error may explain this. V and J are TRBV20-1 and TRBJ1-5, with 8 bases lining up with TRBD1. In germline, CDR1 is DFQATT, CDR2 SNEGSKA (reference sequence). This CDR3 spans 13 amino acids. CDR3 amino acids: CSARDAPGQASYF. The CDR3 region has the DNA TGCAGTGCTAGAGATGCCCCGGGACAGGCCTCATATTTT.

Only a few counts were recorded for this clonotype. The CDR3, as DNA: TGTGCCAGCAGCGTGGACGGCAATCAGCCCCAGCATTTT. Translated: CASSVDGNQPQHF. V is TRBV7-2 and J is TRBJ1-5; D gene unclear. Germline CDR1 reads SGHTA; CDR2 reads FQGNSA. Between the trimmed V and J ends, which lost 5 bases and 2 bases, there was a span of 7 bases. The CDR3 sequence is 13 residues long. The full variable domain, its missing parts supplied by reference TRBV7-2 and TRBJ1-5, is GAGVSQSPSNKVTEKGKDVELRCDPISGHTALYWYRQSLGQGLEFLIYFQGNSAPDKSGLPSDRFSAERTGGSVSTLTIQRTQQEDSAVYLCASSVDGNQPQHFGDGTRLSIL.

J is TRBJ1-6 and V is TRBV11-2; perhaps TRBD1 as D (6 bases). The CDR3 extends over 15 amino acids. From germline, CDR1 is SGHAT and CDR2 FQNNGV. V lost 2 bases to trimming and J lost 7 bases, with 12 bases between them. CDR3 bases: TGTGCCAGCAGCTTATCTTGGGGGCTCAATTCACCCCTCCACTTT. Encoded protein: CASSLSWGLNSPLHF.

The chain's CDR3 is CASSQGGLQQYF. The CDR3 bases are TGTGCCAGCAGCCAGGGGGGGCTGCAGCAGTACTTC. The rearrangement uses TRBV7-9 and TRBJ2-7; D tentatively fits TRBD1 or TRBD2 (7 bases each). Trimming pared 5 bases from V and 8 bases from J, leaving 13 bases between. The CDR3 runs to 12 residues. The V gene's germline CDR1 is SEHNR and CDR2 FQNEAQ (reference sequence).

Only a few counts were recorded for this clonotype. The chain links TRBV29-1 to TRBJ1-3; TRBD1 aligns across 7 bases. V was clipped by 4 bases and J by 4 bases; unmatched bases: 4. The CDR3 contains 13 residues. CDR1 and CDR2 (germline): SQVTM, ANQGSEA. The CDR3 reads CSVAGGVGNTIYF. The CDR3 nucleotides are TGCAGCGTTGCAGGGGGAGTCGGAAACACCATATATTTT. Variable domain in full (rest from reference TRBV29-1 and TRBJ1-3): SAVISQKPSRDICQRGTSLTIQCQVDSQVTMMFWYRQQPGQSLTLIATANQGSEATYESGFVIDKFPISRPNLTFSTLTVSNMSPEDSSIYLCSVAGGVGNTIYFGEGSWLTVV.